This T cell receptor (beta chain) was sequenced in a study of T-cell memory formation after mild COVID-19. Germline CDR1 is KGHDR and CDR2 is SFDVKD. J was trimmed by 8 bases and V by 5 bases; bases with no gene match: 9. There are 15 residues in the CDR3. Constant-segment-primed 5'RACE gave TCR alpha and TCR beta cDNA libraries with sample barcodes and UMIs. TCRdb reanalysed the 5' RACE reads using MiXCR and keeps one entry per CDR3 protein. Seen here are tens of thousands of distinct CDR3 sequences, around 21% observed once, and the top ten hold approximately 1.4%. The sequence came from an adult who had mild COVID-19 (a few samples of this study predate the infection). Cell type and time point are not known. Sequences were obtained from PBMCs or a T cell subset sorted from them (not recorded which). The V call is TRBV24-1, the J call TRBJ2-1; TRBD2 aligns across 9 bases. The CDR3 is CATSVGGRAIDEQFF. In DNA, the CDR3 is TGTGCCACCAGTGTCGGCGGGAGGGCCATCGATGAGCAGTTCTTC.